These 27 T cell receptor beta chains share one sample of origin, sequenced in a study of vaccination effects on CD4 cells after COVID-19. Their specific antigens are unknown. Prior to sequencing, the ViraFEST assay stimulated PBMC with viral peptide pools, which expanded the antigen-specific CD4+ T cells. Following culture for under 12 days, CD4+ T cells were isolated. Either the mRNA-1273 or the BNT162b2 vaccine was given to participants as two doses. Clones were sequenced by immunoSEQ multiplex PCR, and TCRdb holds only the in-frame ones, with some missing. The sample includes 75,000 to 100,000 clones, under 85% of them seen just once. The input for sequencing was CD4+ T cells from PBMCs cultured with HCoV-OC43 spike peptides, taken after COVID-19 vaccination. The subset here: HCoV-OC43 spike overlapping peptide pool stimulation. Every receptor here comes from a human donor who received a COVID-19 vaccine.

The chain links TRBV3-1 (or the pseudogene TRBV3-2) to TRBJ1-6, with 8 bases matching TRBD1. The CDR3 length is 16 residues. V trimming: 1 base; J trimming: 10 bases; junction bases outside the gene matches: 9. Germline values: CDR1 LGHDT, CDR2 YNNKEL (reference sequence). DNA for the CDR3: TGTGCCAGCAGCCAAGTCTGGACAGGGCTGGGGTCACCCCTCCACTTT. This sequence encodes CASSQVWTGLGSPLHF.

The chain combines TRBV19 with TRBJ1-5, with D possibly being TRBD1 (5 bases). Trimming removed 8 bases from V and 6 bases from J, with 14 bases in between. The germline CDR1 and CDR2 sequences are LNHDA and SQIVND (reference sequence). The CDR3 is made up of 13 amino acids. The CDR3 here is CASEGRQAQPQHF. CDR3 bases: TGTGCCAGTGAGGGGCGGCAGGCTCAGCCCCAGCATTTT.

This clone has more than one count but fewer than ten. V is TRBV24-1 and J is TRBJ1-6; weak D call: TRBD1 (6 bases). Germline V gene lookup returns CDR1 KGHDR and CDR2 SFDVKD. This CDR3 is 16 amino acids long. V was clipped by 4 bases and J by 7 bases, with 16 bases between them. The chain's CDR3 is CATSDSRQGMNSPLHF. In DNA form, the CDR3 reads TGTGCCACCAGTGACTCGCGGCAGGGGATGAATTCACCCCTCCACTTT.

The gene calls are TRBV6-5 and TRBJ2-5, with 8 bases identical to TRBD1. With V trimmed by 9 bases and J by 1 base, 4 bases remained unmatched. In germline, CDR1 is MNHEY, CDR2 SVGAGI. CDR3 length: 13 amino acids. The CDR3 loop reads CASKTGVQETQYF. As DNA, the CDR3 is TGTGCCAGTAAGACAGGGGTCCAAGAGACCCAGTACTTC.

The chain has TRBV19 and TRBJ1-2; D remains ambiguous. The CDR3 runs to 12 residues. The ends were cut back, 7 bases at V and 6 bases at J, with 12 bases in the middle. CDR1 is LNHDA, CDR2 SQIVND, per germline (reference sequence). CDR3 sequence (DNA): TGTGCCAGTACCAAAGAAGGGCATGGCTACACCTTC. This sequence encodes CASTKEGHGYTF. Filled out from reference TRBV19 and TRBJ1-2, the complete variable domain reads DGGITQSPKYLFRKEGQNVTLSCEQNLNHDAMYWYRQDPGQGLRLIYYSQIVNDFQKGDIAEGYSVSREKKESFPLTVTSAQKNPTAFYLCASTKEGHGYTFGSGTRLTVV.

This chain uses TRBV10-2 with TRBJ1-1; D is uncertain. V was cut by 8 bases and J by 4 bases, with 14 bases left in between. Per the germline V gene, CDR1 is WSHSY and CDR2 is SAAADI. The CDR3 has 13 residues. This CDR3 reads CASAPQAATEAFF. CDR3 DNA sequence: TGCGCCAGCGCTCCTCAGGCGGCCACTGAAGCTTTCTTT.

This clone came up once. The chain is built from TRBV7-3 and TRBJ1-2; D perhaps matches TRBD1 (5 bases). CDR1 is SGHTA and CDR2 is FQGTGA in the germline V gene. This CDR3 has 16 amino acids. V lost 5 bases and J 4 bases, leaving 20 bases between the germline ends. In DNA, the CDR3 is TGTGCCAGCAGCCCGAGAACGGGGGATAGTGCCTATGGCTACACCTTC. Protein sequence: CASSPRTGDSAYGYTF.

The J gene is TRBJ2-7, the V gene TRBV7-8; D perhaps matches TRBD1 (6 bases). The CDR3 has 15 residues. Germline CDR1 is SGHVS and CDR2 is FQNEAQ. Trimming stripped 1 base from V and 5 bases from J, with 15 bases between. The CDR3 nucleotides are TGTGCCAGCAGCTTAGGGGGGTTCAGGACAGACGAGCAGTACGTC. It yields the protein CASSLGGFRTDEQYV.

The chain couples TRBV6-5 to TRBJ2-7; no definite D call. Germline CDR1 and CDR2: MNHEY and SVGAGI. The length of the CDR3 is 12 residues. Trimming removed 4 bases at V and 4 bases at J, with 8 bases between. This chain's CDR3 is CASSSHIYEQYV. CDR3 bases: TGTGCCAGCAGTTCTCACATTTACGAGCAGTACGTC.

This clone appeared once. The chain couples TRBV24-1 to TRBJ2-5; tentatively, D is TRBD1 (6 bases). CDR3 length: 14 amino acids. Per the germline V gene, CDR1 is KGHDR and CDR2 is SFDVKD. Trimming pared 3 bases from V and 3 bases from J, leaving 10 bases between. CDR3 residues: CATSDLQGKETQYF. In DNA form, the CDR3 reads TGTGCCACCAGTGATCTACAGGGAAAAGAGACCCAGTACTTC.

This rearrangement joins TRBV7-2 to TRBJ1-6; D unresolved. The CDR3 is made up of 18 amino acids. The germline V gene has CDR1 SGHTA and CDR2 FQGNSA. The V gene lost 1 base and the J gene lost 4 bases, with 17 bases spanning the gap. CDR3 region: CASSLGAAVTLYNSPLHF. The CDR3 DNA is TGTGCCAGCAGCTTAGGGGCAGCCGTAACCCTTTATAATTCACCCCTCCACTTT.

This clone showed up just once. The chain couples TRBV3-1 (or the pseudogene TRBV3-2) to TRBJ1-4; D might be TRBD1 (6 bases). The V end was cut by 1 base, the J end by 13 bases, with 13 bases between. Germline assignment: CDR1 LGHDT and CDR2 YNNKEL (reference sequence). This CDR3 is built from 13 residues. CDR3 residues: CASSQGTGTRLFF. The CDR3 DNA follows: TGTGCCAGCAGCCAAGGTACCGGGACAAGACTGTTTTTT.

The CDR3: CASSLFHSGANVLTF. The CDR3 DNA is TGTGCCAGCAGCTTATTTCACTCTGGGGCCAACGTCCTGACTTTC. J is TRBJ2-6 and V is TRBV7-9; no reliable D call. The CDR3 consists of 15 residues. Per the germline V gene, CDR1 is SEHNR and CDR2 is FQNEAQ (reference sequence). The V and J ends lost 2 bases and 0 bases respectively, with 5 bases between them.

The chain has TRBV6-5 and TRBJ1-2; no firm D call. Trimming pared 7 bases from V and 2 bases from J, leaving 17 bases between. CDR3 length equals 15 residues. Germline V gene sequence: CDR1 MNHEY, CDR2 SVGAGI. The CDR3 sequence is CASTTNPVPNYGYTF. The CDR3 DNA follows: TGTGCCAGCACCACCAACCCCGTTCCGAACTATGGCTACACCTTC.

This rearrangement joins TRBV29-1 to TRBJ2-3; 7 bases are a match to TRBD2. There are 15 residues in the CDR3. CDR1 SQVTM and CDR2 ANQGSEA come from the germline V gene. V was clipped by 5 bases and J by 6 bases; unmatched bases: 14. DNA for the CDR3: TGCAGCGTTCCAAAGGGCCCGGGGGGTTGGGATACGCAGTATTTT. Translating gives CSVPKGPGGWDTQYF.

This clone was counted a single time. The chain links TRBV7-3 to TRBJ1-1; 7 bases map to TRBD1. The V gene end was trimmed by 6 bases and the J gene end by 7 bases; junction bases not matched to a gene: 8. This CDR3 is built from 13 residues. Germline V gene sequence: CDR1 SGHTA, CDR2 FQGTGA. The CDR3 loop is CASRGTGTVEAFF. CDR3 DNA: TGTGCCAGCAGGGGGACCGGGACAGTTGAAGCTTTCTTT.

This chain joins TRBV27 and TRBJ1-1, with 8 bases matching TRBD1. With V trimmed by 5 bases and J by 4 bases, 6 bases remained unmatched. Germline V CDR1 and CDR2: MNHEY, SMNVEV (reference sequence). CDR3 length: 14 residues. CDR3 nucleotides: TGTGCCAGCAGTCTATATGGACAGGGCACTGAAGCTTTCTTT. Translated, it gives CASSLYGQGTEAFF.

The chain combines TRBV7-2 with TRBJ1-1; unclear D gene. CDR3 size: 15 residues. Between the trimmed V and J ends, which lost 5 bases and 0 bases, there was a span of 13 bases. Germline V lookup: CDR1 SGHTA, CDR2 FQGNSA. CDR3 sequence: CASSQKLKLNTEAFF. DNA of the CDR3: TGTGCCAGCAGCCAAAAATTAAAGCTGAACACTGAAGCTTTCTTT.

The chain has TRBV18 and TRBJ2-1; 11 bases align to TRBD1. The CDR3 contains 15 residues. The ends lost 3 bases at V and 4 bases at J; junction bases unmatched: 2. The germline V gene encodes CDR1 KGHSH and CDR2 LQKENI. The DNA of the CDR3 is TGTGCCAGCTCACCGGGACAGGGGGTTTACAATGAGCAGTTCTTC. This gives the protein CASSPGQGVYNEQFF. The full variable domain, its missing parts supplied by reference TRBV18 and TRBJ2-1, is NAGVMQNPRHLVRRRGQEARLRCSPMKGHSHVYWYRQLPEEGLKFMVYLQKENIIDESGMPKERFSAEFPKEGPSILRIQQVVRGDSAAYFCASSPGQGVYNEQFFGPGTRLTVL.

This chain uses TRBV19 with TRBJ2-3; D is ambiguous. The CDR3 is 14 residues long. Trimming left V 4 bases short and J 2 bases short, with 10 bases between. Germline CDR1 and CDR2: LNHDA and SQIVND (reference sequence). The CDR3 bases are TGTGCCAGTAGTAGAGGCAGTATCACAGATACGCAGTATTTT. This gives the protein CASSRGSITDTQYF. Full variable domain (remainder filled in from reference TRBV19 and TRBJ2-3): DGGITQSPKYLFRKEGQNVTLSCEQNLNHDAMYWYRQDPGQGLRLIYYSQIVNDFQKGDIAEGYSVSREKKESFPLTVTSAQKNPTAFYLCASSRGSITDTQYFGPGTRLTVL.

The CDR3 is CASSSTNQETQYF. CDR3 nucleotide sequence: TGTGCCAGCAGTTCCACGAACCAAGAGACCCAGTACTTC. The genes are TRBV28 and TRBJ2-5; no definite D call. This CDR3 is 13 amino acids long. Germline-derived CDR1 and CDR2 are MDHEN and SYDVKM. V was shortened by 4 bases and J by 0 bases, with 6 bases between the two germline ends.

The V and J genes are TRBV19 and TRBJ1-1; no definite D call. V lost 1 base to trimming and J lost 2 bases, with 8 bases between them. Germline CDR1 LNHDA, CDR2 SQIVND (reference sequence). The CDR3 runs 14 residues. The CDR3 region is CASSIVGVNTEAFF. CDR3 coding DNA: TGTGCCAGTAGTATAGTAGGAGTAAACACTGAAGCTTTCTTT.

The chain recombines TRBV5-5 with TRBJ2-7; 7 bases agree with TRBD1. Germline V gene data show CDR1 as SGHKS and CDR2 as YYEKEE (reference sequence). The CDR3 spans 14 residues. After removal of 1 base from V and 5 bases from J, the junction contained 6 bases not matched to a gene. The CDR3 nucleotides are TGTGCCAGCAGCTTGCGGTTAGGGGGCGACGAGCAGTACGTC. Its translation is CASSLRLGGDEQYV.

This clone was seen a single time. J is TRBJ1-4 and V is TRBV30; a weak D match, TRBD1 (5 bases). In germline, CDR1 is GTSNPN, CDR2 SVGIG (reference sequence). V gave up 8 bases and J gave up 8 bases, with 18 bases separating them. This CDR3 is 13 amino acids long. CDR3 sequence: CATSRQLAEKLFF. CDR3 nucleotides: TGTGCCACCTCCCGACAGCTTGCGGAAAAACTGTTTTTT.

The V and J genes are TRBV10-3 and TRBJ1-1; weak D call: TRBD1 (5 bases). This CDR3 region has 12 residues. Germline assignment: CDR1 ENHRY and CDR2 SYGVKD. The V and J ends lost 5 bases and 7 bases respectively, with 11 bases between them. Written as DNA, the CDR3 is TGTGCCATCAGTAAGCAGGGAGTTGAAGCTTTCTTT. As protein: CAISKQGVEAFF.

The rearrangement uses TRBV2 and TRBJ2-4, with 7 bases aligning to TRBD1. There are 13 residues in the CDR3. Germline V gene lookup returns CDR1 SNHLY and CDR2 FYNNEI. The ends lost 6 bases at V and 14 bases at J; junction bases unmatched: 13. CDR3 sequence: CASRGGQWRWEYF. The CDR3, as DNA: TGTGCCAGCAGAGGGGGACAGTGGCGCTGGGAGTACTTC.

V is TRBV18 and J is TRBJ1-1; 10 positions agree with TRBD1. V gave up 3 bases and J gave up 5 bases; unmatched junction bases: 12. The CDR3 is 17 amino acids. CDR1 is KGHSH, CDR2 LQKENI, per germline. The CDR3 sequence is CASSPRDRGGVRTEAFF. The CDR3 DNA reads TGTGCCAGCTCACCCCGGGACAGGGGAGGGGTACGGACTGAAGCTTTCTTT.